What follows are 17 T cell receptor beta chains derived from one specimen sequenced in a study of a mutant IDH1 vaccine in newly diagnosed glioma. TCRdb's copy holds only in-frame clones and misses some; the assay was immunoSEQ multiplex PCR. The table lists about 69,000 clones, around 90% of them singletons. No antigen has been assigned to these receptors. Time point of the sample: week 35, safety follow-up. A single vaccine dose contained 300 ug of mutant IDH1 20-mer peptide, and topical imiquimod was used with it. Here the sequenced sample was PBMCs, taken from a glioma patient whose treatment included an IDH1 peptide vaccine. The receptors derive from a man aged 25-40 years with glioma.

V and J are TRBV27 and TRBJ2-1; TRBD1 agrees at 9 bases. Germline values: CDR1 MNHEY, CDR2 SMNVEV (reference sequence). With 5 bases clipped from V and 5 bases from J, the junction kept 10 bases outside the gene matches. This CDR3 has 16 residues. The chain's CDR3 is CASSKTDRGSDNEQFF. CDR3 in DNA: TGTGCCAGCAGTAAGACAGACAGGGGGTCGGACAATGAGCAGTTCTTC.

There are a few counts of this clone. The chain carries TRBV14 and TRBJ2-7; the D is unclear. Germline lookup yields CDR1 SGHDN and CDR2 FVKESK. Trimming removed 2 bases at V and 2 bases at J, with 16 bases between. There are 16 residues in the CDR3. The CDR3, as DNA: TGTGCCAGCAGCCAAAAAGGGATTAGGACCACCTACGAGCAGTACTTC. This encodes CASSQKGIRTTYEQYF.

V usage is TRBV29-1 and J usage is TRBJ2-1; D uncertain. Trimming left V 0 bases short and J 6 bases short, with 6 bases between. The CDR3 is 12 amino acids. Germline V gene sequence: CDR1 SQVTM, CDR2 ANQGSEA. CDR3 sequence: CSVEESRNEQFF. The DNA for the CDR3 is TGCAGCGTTGAAGAATCGCGCAATGAGCAGTTCTTC.

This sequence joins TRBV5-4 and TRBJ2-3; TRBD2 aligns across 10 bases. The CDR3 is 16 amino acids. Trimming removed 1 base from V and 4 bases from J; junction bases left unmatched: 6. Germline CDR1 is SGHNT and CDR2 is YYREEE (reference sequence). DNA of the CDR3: TGTGCCAGCAGCTTGTGGGCTAGCGGGGGTCCAGATACGCAGTATTTT. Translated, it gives CASSLWASGGPDTQYF.

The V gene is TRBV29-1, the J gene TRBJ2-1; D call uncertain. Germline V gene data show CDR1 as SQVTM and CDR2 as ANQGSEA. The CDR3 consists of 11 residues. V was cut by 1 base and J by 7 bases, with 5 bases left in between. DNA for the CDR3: TGCAGCGTTGAAGTTCGGAATGAGCAGTTCTTC. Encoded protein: CSVEVRNEQFF.

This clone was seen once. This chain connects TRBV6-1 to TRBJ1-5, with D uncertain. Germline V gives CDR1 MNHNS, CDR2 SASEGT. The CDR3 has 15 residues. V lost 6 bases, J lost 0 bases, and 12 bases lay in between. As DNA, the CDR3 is TGTGCCAGCAGCCTCCGGCCTGATAGCAATCAGCCCCAGCATTTT. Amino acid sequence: CASSLRPDSNQPQHF.

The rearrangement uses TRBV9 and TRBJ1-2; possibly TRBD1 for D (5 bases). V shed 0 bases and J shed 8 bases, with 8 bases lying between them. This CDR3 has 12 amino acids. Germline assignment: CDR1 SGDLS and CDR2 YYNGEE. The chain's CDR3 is CASSVVRGGYTF. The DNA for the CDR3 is TGTGCCAGCAGCGTAGTGAGGGGCGGCTACACCTTC.

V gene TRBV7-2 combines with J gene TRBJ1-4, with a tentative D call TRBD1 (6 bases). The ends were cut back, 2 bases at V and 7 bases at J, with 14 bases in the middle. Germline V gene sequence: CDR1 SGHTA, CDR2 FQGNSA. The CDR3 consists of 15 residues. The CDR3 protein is CASSLWGLGGEKLFF. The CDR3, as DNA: TGTGCCAGCAGCTTATGGGGGCTTGGAGGTGAAAAACTGTTTTTT.

CDR3 nucleotide sequence: TGCGCCAGCAGGGGGTTGGGACGGGACACTGAAGCTTTCTTT. Translation: CASRGLGRDTEAFF. The chain carries TRBV5-1 and TRBJ1-1, with a possible D match to TRBD1 (5 bases). The CDR3 is 14 amino acids. CDR1 is SGHRS, CDR2 YFSETQ, per germline. The V end lost 5 bases, the J end lost 3 bases, and 14 bases lay between the germline ends. The variable domain in full, completed from reference TRBV5-1 and TRBJ1-1, reads KAGVTQTPRYLIKTRGQQVTLSCSPISGHRSVSWYQQTPGQGLQFLFEYFSETQRNKGNFPGRFSGRQFSNSRSEMNVSTLELGDSALYLCASRGLGRDTEAFFGQGTRLTVV.

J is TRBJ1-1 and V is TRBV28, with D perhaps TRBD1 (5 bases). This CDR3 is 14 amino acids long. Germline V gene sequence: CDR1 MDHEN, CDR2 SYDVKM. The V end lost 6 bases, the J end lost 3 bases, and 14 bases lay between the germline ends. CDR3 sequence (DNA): TGTGCCAGCAGCCTGGTGGAGGGGCACACTGAAGCTTTCTTT. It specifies CASSLVEGHTEAFF.

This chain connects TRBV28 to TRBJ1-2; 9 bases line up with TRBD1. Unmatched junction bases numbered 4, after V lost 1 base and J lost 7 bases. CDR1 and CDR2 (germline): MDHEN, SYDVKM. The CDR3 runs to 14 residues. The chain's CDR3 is CASSLFTGGVGYTF. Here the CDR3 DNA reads TGTGCCAGCAGTTTATTTACAGGGGGCGTTGGCTACACCTTC.

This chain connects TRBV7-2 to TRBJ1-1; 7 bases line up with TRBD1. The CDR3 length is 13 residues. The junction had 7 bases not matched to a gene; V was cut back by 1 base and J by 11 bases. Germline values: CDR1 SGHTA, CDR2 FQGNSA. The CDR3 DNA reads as TGTGCCAGCAGCTTAGGCGTCCGCAGGGGGGCTTTCTTT. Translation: CASSLGVRRGAFF.

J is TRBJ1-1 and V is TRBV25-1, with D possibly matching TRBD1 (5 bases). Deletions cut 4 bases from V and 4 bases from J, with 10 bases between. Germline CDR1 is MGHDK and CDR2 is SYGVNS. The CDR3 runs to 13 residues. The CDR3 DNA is TGTGCCAGCAGTGTTGGGACGGGCACTGAAGCTTTCTTT. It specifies CASSVGTGTEAFF.

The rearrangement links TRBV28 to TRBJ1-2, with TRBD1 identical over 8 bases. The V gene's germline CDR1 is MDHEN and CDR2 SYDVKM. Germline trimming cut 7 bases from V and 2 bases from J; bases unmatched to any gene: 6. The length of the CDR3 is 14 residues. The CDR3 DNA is TGTGCCAGCAACCCGACAGGGGAAAACTATGGCTACACCTTC. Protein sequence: CASNPTGENYGYTF.

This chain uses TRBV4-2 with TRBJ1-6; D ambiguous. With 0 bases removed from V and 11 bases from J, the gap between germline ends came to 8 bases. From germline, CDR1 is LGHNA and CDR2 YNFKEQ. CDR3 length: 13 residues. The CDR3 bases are TGTGCCAGCAGCCAAGACCAGAATGCACCCCTCCACTTT. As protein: CASSQDQNAPLHF.

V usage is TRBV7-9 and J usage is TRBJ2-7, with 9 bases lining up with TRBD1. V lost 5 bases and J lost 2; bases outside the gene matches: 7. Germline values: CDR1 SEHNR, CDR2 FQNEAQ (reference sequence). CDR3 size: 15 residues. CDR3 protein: CASSPDRGDTYEQYF. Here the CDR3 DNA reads TGTGCCAGCAGCCCCGACAGGGGGGATACCTACGAGCAGTACTTC.

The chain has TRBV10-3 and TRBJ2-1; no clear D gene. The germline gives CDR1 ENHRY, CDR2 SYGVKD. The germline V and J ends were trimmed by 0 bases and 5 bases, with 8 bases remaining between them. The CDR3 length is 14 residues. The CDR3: CAISESGRHNEQFF. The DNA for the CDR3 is TGTGCCATCAGTGAGTCAGGCCGGCACAATGAGCAGTTCTTC.